These T cell receptor beta chains were read from a single sample in a study of blood T cell repertoires in COVID-19. Data came from immunoSEQ multiplex PCR; TCRdb stores just in-frame clones and leaves some out. The table records over 100,000 clones, approximately 88% of them present only once. Sequencing was done on a sample of peripheral blood. The origin of the receptors is a woman aged 70-85 years with acute or convalescent COVID-19. Each CDR3 is given with its conserved first and last residue. Each record gives: V gene, D gene, J gene, CDR3 protein. The D gene is left open where the match is weak.

V gene: TRBV5-8
D gene: TRBD2
J gene: TRBJ2-3
CDR3 protein: CASSSRGQRGADTQYF

V gene: TRBV12-3/TRBV12-4
D gene: TRBD1
J gene: TRBJ1-1
CDR3 protein: CASRWTGGTEAFF

V gene: TRBV19
D gene: NA
J gene: TRBJ2-4
CDR3 protein: CASSIDHGGIKLDF

V gene: TRBV7-8
D gene: TRBD2
J gene: TRBJ2-1
CDR3 protein: CASSPRTVAGREEQFF

V gene: TRBV7-6
D gene: NA
J gene: TRBJ1-2
CDR3 protein: CASSLGGTNYGYTF

V gene: TRBV6-2/TRBV6-3
D gene: TRBD2
J gene: TRBJ2-3
CDR3 protein: CASSETSGRSDF

V gene: TRBV11-3
D gene: TRBD2
J gene: TRBJ2-1
CDR3 protein: CASSSTSGSRLNEQFF

V gene: TRBV19
D gene: TRBD2
J gene: TRBJ2-2
CDR3 protein: CASSMGLANTGELFF

V gene: TRBV3-1/TRBV3-2
D gene: NA
J gene: TRBJ1-1
CDR3 protein: CASRLQGGGTEAFF

V gene: TRBV15
D gene: TRBD2
J gene: TRBJ2-2
CDR3 protein: CATSRGLAGDTGELFF

V gene: TRBV6-1
D gene: NA
J gene: TRBJ1-5
CDR3 protein: CASSGGLREGNQPQHF

V gene: TRBV29-1
D gene: NA
J gene: TRBJ2-1
CDR3 protein: CSVLDFGDEQFF

V gene: TRBV5-1
D gene: NA
J gene: TRBJ2-1
CDR3 protein: CASSLVAGNSYNEQFF

V gene: TRBV21-1
D gene: NA
J gene: TRBJ2-1
CDR3 protein: CASSLPGLAAYNEQFF

V gene: TRBV5-1
D gene: TRBD1
J gene: TRBJ1-1
CDR3 protein: CASSFRDRGPAFF

V gene: TRBV5-1
D gene: NA
J gene: TRBJ1-5
CDR3 protein: CASSAQGGHNQPQHF

V gene: TRBV2
D gene: NA
J gene: TRBJ2-3
CDR3 protein: CASSEEGRDTQYF

V gene: TRBV7-2
D gene: NA
J gene: TRBJ1-2
CDR3 protein: CASSFRRGGIGGYTF

V gene: TRBV2
D gene: TRBD1
J gene: TRBJ1-5
CDR3 protein: CASSERTGGNQPQHF

V gene: TRBV5-1
D gene: TRBD1
J gene: TRBJ2-7
CDR3 protein: CASSLSGGTYEQYF

V gene: TRBV6-5
D gene: TRBD2
J gene: TRBJ2-7
CDR3 protein: CASSLAGPPYEQYF

V gene: TRBV18
D gene: NA
J gene: TRBJ2-1
CDR3 protein: CASSELPGVGNEQFF

V gene: TRBV11-2
D gene: TRBD2
J gene: TRBJ2-7
CDR3 protein: CASSPRTSGSYEQYF

V gene: TRBV18
D gene: TRBD1
J gene: TRBJ1-1
CDR3 protein: CASSRGTGATFEAFF

V gene: TRBV19
D gene: NA
J gene: TRBJ1-3
CDR3 protein: CASSHSGNTIYF

V gene: TRBV19
D gene: TRBD1
J gene: TRBJ1-2
CDR3 protein: CASSIADRGTYGYTF

V gene: TRBV9
D gene: NA
J gene: TRBJ2-7
CDR3 protein: CASSVETGVTYEQYF

V gene: TRBV29-1
D gene: NA
J gene: TRBJ2-2
CDR3 protein: CSVGALPGVAGELFF

V gene: TRBV7-9
D gene: NA
J gene: TRBJ1-1
CDR3 protein: CASWEGGEAFF

V gene: TRBV7-8
D gene: TRBD1
J gene: TRBJ2-7
CDR3 protein: CASSLAGTGIHEQYF

V gene: TRBV7-8
D gene: NA
J gene: TRBJ2-7
CDR3 protein: CASSLGIGGQAITYEQYF

V gene: TRBV5-1
D gene: TRBD1
J gene: TRBJ2-5
CDR3 protein: CASSFGTGGQETQYF

V gene: TRBV7-2
D gene: TRBD2
J gene: TRBJ2-4
CDR3 protein: CASSLDGGGVIQYF

V gene: TRBV15
D gene: TRBD1
J gene: TRBJ2-7
CDR3 protein: CATSADRVSYEQYF

V gene: TRBV28
D gene: NA
J gene: TRBJ2-1
CDR3 protein: CASSLLAPEQFF

V gene: TRBV2
D gene: NA
J gene: TRBJ2-1
CDR3 protein: CASSPRNEQFF

V gene: TRBV7-6
D gene: TRBD2
J gene: TRBJ2-1
CDR3 protein: CASSLTSGGSYNEQFF

V gene: TRBV5-5
D gene: TRBD1
J gene: TRBJ1-2
CDR3 protein: CASSLGTDYGYTF

V gene: TRBV3-1/TRBV3-2
D gene: NA
J gene: TRBJ1-6
CDR3 protein: CASSQGTLGSPLHF

V gene: TRBV7-9
D gene: TRBD1
J gene: TRBJ1-2
CDR3 protein: CASRGTAYGYTF

V gene: TRBV6-5
D gene: NA
J gene: TRBJ1-2
CDR3 protein: CASSYSTEYGYTF

V gene: TRBV4-2
D gene: TRBD2
J gene: TRBJ2-7
CDR3 protein: CASGTSGSRDEQYF

V gene: TRBV30
D gene: TRBD1
J gene: TRBJ1-1
CDR3 protein: CAWNPGQMNTEAFF

V gene: TRBV18
D gene: TRBD1
J gene: TRBJ2-7
CDR3 protein: CASSRDRAEEQYF

V gene: TRBV5-6
D gene: TRBD1
J gene: TRBJ1-1
CDR3 protein: CASSLDRVDTEAFF

V gene: TRBV19
D gene: NA
J gene: TRBJ2-5
CDR3 protein: CASRSRGQPQETQYF

V gene: TRBV7-2
D gene: TRBD1
J gene: TRBJ2-7
CDR3 protein: CASSWTGTGTYEQYF

V gene: TRBV5-1
D gene: TRBD2
J gene: TRBJ2-1
CDR3 protein: CASSLAPSGGYNEQFF

V gene: TRBV30
D gene: TRBD2
J gene: TRBJ2-1
CDR3 protein: CAWSRSGAGGPREQFF

V gene: TRBV7-6
D gene: NA
J gene: TRBJ2-7
CDR3 protein: CASSLAELPEVYEQYF

V gene: TRBV6-5
D gene: NA
J gene: TRBJ1-4
CDR3 protein: CASSPALADEKLFF

V gene: TRBV5-4
D gene: TRBD2
J gene: TRBJ2-7
CDR3 protein: CASSSGTSGPSYEQYF

V gene: TRBV7-3
D gene: NA
J gene: TRBJ1-5
CDR3 protein: CASSRYGRDQPQHF